A single sample is the source of the 25 T cell receptor beta chains below, sequenced in a study of blood T cell repertoires in COVID-19. Profiled with immunoSEQ multiplex PCR; TCRdb holds only in-frame clones, not every one. This repertoire shows 180,000 or so clones, 82% found once; its top ten account for about 8.4%. Sample: peripheral blood. These receptors were collected from a woman between 70 and 85 years old with acute or convalescent COVID-19.

V usage is TRBV11-1 and J usage is TRBJ1-2; 7 nucleotides match TRBD1. V dropped 2 bases and J dropped 0; count of bases not matched to a gene: 3. Germline CDR1 SGHAT, CDR2 FQDESV (reference sequence). This CDR3 spans 15 amino acids. The CDR3 here is CASSLYRGANYGYTF. CDR3 DNA: TGTGCCAGCAGCTTATACAGGGGAGCTAACTATGGCTACACCTTC.

The sample holds a few counts of this clone. The chain uses TRBV24-1 and TRBJ2-7; 9 bases line up with TRBD1. CDR1 is KGHDR and CDR2 is SFDVKD in the germline V gene. The junction had 13 bases not matched to a gene; V was cut back by 4 bases and J by 7 bases. The CDR3 is 16 amino acids. CDR3 in amino acids: CATSEAGTGTDNEQYF. The CDR3 DNA follows: TGTGCCACCAGTGAAGCCGGGACAGGGACAGATAATGAGCAGTACTTC.

The J gene is TRBJ2-7, the V gene TRBV7-3; no reliable D call. This CDR3 contains 14 residues. Germline V gene lookup returns CDR1 SGHTA and CDR2 FQGTGA. V lost 4 bases and J lost 2, with 12 bases in between. DNA for the CDR3: TGTGCCAGCAGCTACAGACACGGAACCTACGAGCAGTACTTC. As protein: CASSYRHGTYEQYF.

The V and J genes are TRBV4-3 and TRBJ2-3; tentatively, D is TRBD1 (5 bases). CDR1 and CDR2 from the germline V gene are LGHNA and YSLEER. Trimming left V 4 bases short and J 0 bases short, with 14 bases between. This CDR3 is 16 amino acids long. DNA of the CDR3: TGCGCCAGCAGCCCCTCAGTTGACAGTAGCACAGATACGCAGTATTTT. Residues: CASSPSVDSSTDTQYF.

The chain carries TRBV12-5 and TRBJ2-1, with 12 bases matching TRBD1. V was pared by 0 bases and J by 8 bases, with 8 bases of the junction left unmatched. This CDR3 has 17 amino acids. The germline gives CDR1 LGHNT, CDR2 FRNRAP. DNA for the CDR3: TGTGCTAGTGGTTTGGTACAAGGGACAGGGGGCATAGATGAGCAGTTCTTC. Its translation is CASGLVQGTGGIDEQFF.

This sequence joins TRBV9 and TRBJ2-5, with D uncertain. This CDR3 has 12 amino acids. The V gene lost 0 bases and the J gene lost 5 bases, with 5 bases spanning the gap. Germline CDR1 is SGDLS and CDR2 is YYNGEE. CDR3 DNA: TGTGCCAGCAGCGTAGATCAGGAGACCCAGTACTTC. Amino acid sequence: CASSVDQETQYF.

This chain uses TRBV10-1 with TRBJ1-2, with D unresolved. The ends were cut back, 2 bases at V and 5 bases at J, with 12 bases in the middle. The CDR3 is 14 residues long. From germline, CDR1 is WNHNN and CDR2 SYGVQD (reference sequence). CDR3 loop: CASSEPRGWYGYTF. The CDR3 DNA follows: TGCGCCAGCAGTGAGCCCCGGGGTTGGTATGGCTACACCTTC.

V and J are TRBV10-3 and TRBJ2-3, with 10 positions matching TRBD2. The CDR3 sequence is 15 residues long. V was clipped by 6 bases and J by 0 bases; unmatched bases: 3. Germline CDR1 and CDR2: ENHRY and SYGVKD. For the CDR3, the DNA is TGTGCCATCAGGATGGGACTAGCGAGCACAGATACGCAGTATTTT. Translating gives CAIRMGLASTDTQYF.

The chain combines TRBV6-5 with TRBJ2-3; 9 positions agree with TRBD2. The CDR3 loop spans 16 amino acids. Germline V gene sequence: CDR1 MNHEY, CDR2 SVGAGI. Losses at the gene ends were 4 bases for V and 4 bases for J; bases not matched to a gene: 9. The CDR3 protein is CASSSTAGGGPDTQYF. In DNA, the CDR3 is TGTGCCAGCAGTTCAACAGCGGGAGGAGGCCCAGATACGCAGTATTTT.

This chain links TRBV21-1 with TRBJ2-1; TRBD1, the table's D call, was not compared with the DNA. TRBV21-1 is tagged as a pseudogene. CDR3 length: 17 amino acids. CDR3 sequence: CASSKENRLGSYNEQFF. The DNA of the CDR3 is TGTGCCAGCAGCAAAGAAAACAGGCTTGGCTCCTACAATGAGCAGTTCTTC.

V and J are TRBV13 and TRBJ2-1; 7 bases fit TRBD1. In germline, CDR1 is PRHDT, CDR2 FYEKMQ (reference sequence). There are 19 residues in the CDR3. V was pared by 5 bases and J by 3 bases, with 19 bases of the junction left unmatched. CDR3 DNA sequence: TGTGCCAGCAGCATTTTTTCTTACCGCCGGGACAGCAGCTACAATGAGCAGTTCTTC. It is translated as CASSIFSYRRDSSYNEQFF. Using reference TRBV13 and TRBJ2-1 for the parts outside the CDR3, the full variable domain is AAGVIQSPRHLIKEKRETATLKCYPIPRHDTVYWYQQGPGQDPQFLISFYEKMQSDKGSIPDRFSAQQFSDYHSELNMSSLELGDSALYFCASSIFSYRRDSSYNEQFFGPGTRLTVL.

The chain is built from TRBV5-6 and TRBJ2-5; 8 bases map to TRBD1. CDR3 size: 13 residues. Germline V CDR1 and CDR2: SGHDT, YYEEEE. Trimming at V came to 3 bases and at J to 4 bases, leaving 2 bases not matched to a gene. The CDR3 DNA is TGTGCCAGCAGCTCGGACAGGGCAGAGACCCAGTACTTC. It codes for CASSSDRAETQYF.

Comments on this clone: At one end, the junction sequence differs from germline, possibly due to a read error. Written as DNA, the CDR3 is TGTGCCAGCAGCTCAGGACAGGGGGCCACCTTGTCCCAAGGGACCCAGTACTTC. Translating it yields CASSSGQGATLSQGTQYF. The chain is built from TRBV5-4 and TRBJ2-5; 11 bases agree with TRBD1. Germline loops: CDR1 SGHNT, CDR2 YYREEE (reference sequence). This CDR3 has 18 amino acids.

The chain joins TRBV4-1 to TRBJ1-2, with D possibly matching TRBD1 (6 bases). The CDR3 is made up of 15 amino acids. Trimming shortened V by 3 bases and J by 3 bases, and 14 bases separated the two germline ends. Looked up from germline, CDR1 is MGHRA and CDR2 is YSYEKL. The chain's CDR3 is CASSQAGAADYGYTF. CDR3 DNA: TGCGCCAGCAGCCAGGCAGGGGCCGCGGACTATGGCTACACCTTC.

The chain combines TRBV27 with TRBJ1-6; TRBD1 aligns across 7 bases. V lost 7 bases and J lost 10; bases outside the gene matches: 7. The germline CDR1 and CDR2 sequences are MNHEY and SMNVEV (reference sequence). The CDR3 runs to 13 residues. CDR3 sequence reads: CASTQGEESPLHF. In DNA form, the CDR3 reads TGTGCCAGCACTCAGGGGGAAGAGTCACCCCTCCACTTT.

This chain joins TRBV6-2 or TRBV6-3 and TRBJ1-1; 8 nucleotides line up with TRBD1. This CDR3 comprises 15 residues. Germline CDR1 MNHEY, CDR2 SVGEGT. With V trimmed by 1 base and J by 1 base, 2 bases remained unmatched. CDR3 region: CASSYLQGGNTEAFF. CDR3 in DNA: TGTGCCAGCAGTTACTTACAGGGGGGGAACACTGAAGCTTTCTTT.

The V call is TRBV14, the J call TRBJ2-7; D is possibly TRBD2 (6 bases). The CDR3 runs to 15 residues. Trimming removed 4 bases from V and 3 bases from J, with 16 bases in between. Germline CDR1 and CDR2: SGHDN and FVKESK. CDR3 bases: TGTGCCAGCAGCCTCTACGCGGGGTCCCGCTACGAGCAGTACTTC. This encodes CASSLYAGSRYEQYF.

The chain recombines TRBV6-2 or TRBV6-3 with TRBJ1-1; TRBD1 matches at 7 bases. This CDR3 region has 14 residues. CDR1 is MNHEY, CDR2 SVGEGT, per germline. Trimming took 5 bases from V and 2 from J; bases not matched to a gene: 5. CDR3 loop: CASSTTGSNTEAFF. In DNA form, the CDR3 reads TGTGCCAGCAGTACGACAGGGAGCAACACTGAAGCTTTCTTT.

This chain's CDR3 is CASSRDRGTGELFF. DNA for the CDR3: TGTGCCAGCAGCCGGGACAGGGGGACCGGGGAGCTGTTTTTT. The chain links TRBV5-6 to TRBJ2-2; 11 bases agree with TRBD1. The CDR3 covers 14 residues. Germline-derived CDR1 and CDR2 are SGHDT and YYEEEE. After removal of 4 bases from V and 5 bases from J, the junction contained 1 base not matched to a gene.

The chain couples TRBV5-1 to TRBJ2-3; perhaps TRBD1 as D (5 bases). The CDR3 sequence is 15 residues long. Germline CDR1 is SGHRS and CDR2 is YFSETQ. Trimming took off 0 bases at V and 2 bases at J, with 10 bases between the two ends. The CDR3 DNA reads TGCGCCAGCAGCTTGGTACAAGGACACACAGATACGCAGTATTTT. It is translated as CASSLVQGHTDTQYF. Using reference TRBV5-1 and TRBJ2-3 for the parts outside the CDR3, the full variable domain is KAGVTQTPRYLIKTRGQQVTLSCSPISGHRSVSWYQQTPGQGLQFLFEYFSETQRNKGNFPGRFSGRQFSNSRSEMNVSTLELGDSALYLCASSLVQGHTDTQYFGPGTRLTVL.

This clone has only a few counts. J is TRBJ2-7 and V is TRBV19; no clear D. V lost 3 bases, J lost 6 bases, and 12 bases lay in between. Germline CDR1 reads LNHDA; CDR2 reads SQIVND (reference sequence). This CDR3 region has 13 residues. CDR3: CASSIAGSGEQYF. The DNA for the CDR3 is TGTGCCAGTAGTATTGCAGGAAGTGGCGAGCAGTACTTC.

The table lists this clone with a count of one. This chain joins TRBV5-4 and TRBJ2-1, with 10 bases matching TRBD2. This CDR3 comprises 15 residues. The V gene end was trimmed by 4 bases and the J gene end by 4 bases; junction bases not matched to a gene: 5. The germline CDR1 and CDR2 sequences are SGHNT and YYREEE (reference sequence). CDR3 bases: TGTGCCAGCAGCAGACGGACTAGCGGTTACAATGAGCAGTTCTTC. As protein: CASSRRTSGYNEQFF.

This chain joins TRBV7-9 and TRBJ1-6; D not resolved. Germline lookup yields CDR1 SEHNR and CDR2 FQNEAQ (reference sequence). This CDR3 has 13 amino acids. V lost 1 base and J lost 8, with 6 bases in between. The CDR3 DNA reads as TGTGCCAGCAGCTTAGAGGAGGATTCACCCCTCCACTTT. As protein: CASSLEEDSPLHF.

This chain uses TRBV19 with TRBJ1-5, with 7 bases matching TRBD1. This CDR3 is built from 17 residues. Germline V CDR1 and CDR2: LNHDA, SQIVND (reference sequence). With 2 bases clipped from V and 4 bases from J, the junction kept 11 bases outside the gene matches. This CDR3 reads CASSIKRPGTANQPQHF. The CDR3 DNA sequence: TGTGCCAGTAGTATAAAAAGGCCTGGGACAGCTAATCAGCCCCAGCATTTT.

The V gene is TRBV28, the J gene TRBJ1-2, with a tentative D call TRBD1 (5 bases). The V and J ends lost 6 bases and 8 bases respectively, with 22 bases between them. The germline V gene has CDR1 MDHEN and CDR2 SYDVKM. This CDR3 contains 15 residues. Here the CDR3 reads CASSPSGTARVGYTF. The CDR3 DNA reads as TGTGCCAGCAGCCCTTCGGGGACTGCTCGGGTGGGCTACACCTTC.